The clone carrying this T cell receptor (beta chain) occurred a few times. Its cognate antigen is unknown. The CDR3 has 14 amino acids. The germline gives CDR1 SGHKS, CDR2 YYEKEE (reference sequence). With 0 bases removed from V and 3 bases from J, the gap between germline ends came to 7 bases. The isolated RNA, all of it, was reverse transcribed, so expressed TCRB transcripts were what got sequenced. The assay was immunoSEQ multiplex PCR, and TCRdb's table has in-frame clones only and misses some. The data contain approximately 600,000 clones, 9.5% to 15% of them singletons. This entry is derived from a study of beta chain features in type 1 diabetes. Whole-study results and caveats: Moderately but significantly shorter TCRB CDR3s were found in Type 1 diabetes patients in all four CD4+ subsets. Sampled from patients, naive, central memory and Treg TCRB repertoires appeared more similar than those sampled from healthy donors.

This TCR came from a man under 40 with type 1 diabetes. The chain recombines TRBV5-5 with TRBJ2-1; D gene uncertain. The sample was naive CD4+ T cells from blood. DNA for the CDR3: TGTGCCAGCAGCTTGGAAGGCAGCTACAATGAGCAGTTCTTC. Encoded protein: CASSLEGSYNEQFF.